The sequence of this TCR beta chain was determined in a study of T cell responses to AZD1222 COVID-19 vaccine. About the study: Samples with a second dose at about 4 or about 12 weeks were pooled together.

Study results and caveats: Repertoires were sampled only after the peak T cell response. White British people made up most donors, females outnumbered males, and clonal diversity was possibly underestimated.

The CDR3 covers 13 residues. Trimming removed 3 bases at V and 2 bases at J, with 7 bases between. Per the germline V gene, CDR1 is KGHSH and CDR2 is LQKENI. On this clone: As yet, its antigen is unknown.

Only in-frame clones appear in the TCRdb table, and some are missing; sequencing was by immunoSEQ multiplex PCR. The top ten hold over 2% of the sample, which has some 90,000 clones, roughly 90% seen once. This specimen consisted of peripheral blood, obtained on day 0 of AZD1222 vaccination. The gene calls are TRBV18 and TRBJ1-2; no clear D. The source of this sequence is an adult in good health. As DNA, the CDR3 is TGTGCCAGCTCACCTACGGGAAACTATGGCTACACCTTC. It translates to CASSPTGNYGYTF.